This T cell receptor (beta chain) was found in a study of blood T cell repertoires in COVID-19 (dated by TCRdb to 2018 to 2020). With regard to the full study: Samples from collaborators originated in the United States, Italy and Spain and spanned both the acute and convalescent phases of COVID-19. HLA class I and class II types, where available, came from metadata supplied by the sample provider rather than from assay-based typing. The material from the prospective study consisted of cDNA or gDNA derived from T cells, B-cell-depleted T cells, or PBMCs. The repertoires were released in a freely available public database intended as a resource for research on the immune response to SARS-CoV-2. The samples were drawn from the first 160 participants of the ongoing ImmuneRACE study and from over 950 subjects provided by 6 global collaborators. Subjects who had been exposed to COVID-19, were actively infected with it, or had recovered from it provided the deeply sampled blood TCRbeta repertoires that made up the dataset. The sample metadata nearly always contained a de-identified subject ID, COVID-19 status, age in years and sex.

CDR1 and CDR2 (LNHDA, SQIVND) derive from the germline V gene (reference sequence). From the cysteine through the phenylalanine, the CDR3 covers 13 amino acids. The only DNA kept is the CDR3, 39 bases in frame from the first base. V is cut by 11 bases and J by 5 bases, and the space between the germline ends is 16 bases. Participants in the prospective study were enrolled through a virtual design, were aged roughly 18 to 100 years, and lived in 24 United States geographic areas. In the prospective study, participants were assigned to cohorts based on the clinical history participants reported in a screening survey and a study questionnaire. Recovered participants in ImmuneRACE Cohort 3 were defined as having two consecutive negative NP/OP PCR tests, clearance from a healthcare professional, or resolution of symptoms. Each participant in the prospective study had whole blood, serum and a nasopharyngeal or oropharyngeal swab collected by mobile phlebotomists. Prospective study participants could optionally give additional blood draws and questionnaires over an approximately 2-month period. Before DNA extraction, blood samples from the prospective study were shipped at room temperature or frozen.

The immunoSEQ Assay, a bias-controlled multiplex PCR, was used to amplify TCRbeta CDR3 regions from genomic DNA. The original methods were these. The number of nucleated cells in each sample was estimated from the amplification of reference gene primers within the assay. Sequence reads were collapsed and filtered to measure the absolute abundance of every unique TCRbeta CDR3 rearrangement. Productive Simpson clonality was computed per sample as the square root of Simpson's diversity index over productive rearrangements. What TCRdb holds here is the immuneACCESS table cut down to in-frame rearrangements. Part of the clones is not present; checked against another copy, under half of the missing clones reflect an unresolved V gene, and the others are unexplained. From that table come the V and J calls and clone size; the DNA was used to work out D and trimming. In this sample the table shows about 400,000 clones, just under 90% of which occur a single time. The ten largest make up roughly 9.4% of the sample.

Overall study results and their limits: Clinical and demographic metadata were provided uncurated, with the amount varying by source and participant.

Note on this clone: Its recognized antigen is unknown. Per-base qualities were not stored, and no clone one base away is much larger.

Sequences were obtained from PBMCs or T cells enriched from blood (not recorded which). The V gene is TRBV19 and the J gene is TRBJ1-5; TRBD1 is possibly the D segment (5 matching bases). The clonotype originates from a woman aged 45-60 years who had recovered from COVID-19. The DNA sequence is given as TGTGCCGCCTCTGGGACTGAGTATCAGCCCCAGCATTTT. Its coded protein is CAASGTEYQPQHF.